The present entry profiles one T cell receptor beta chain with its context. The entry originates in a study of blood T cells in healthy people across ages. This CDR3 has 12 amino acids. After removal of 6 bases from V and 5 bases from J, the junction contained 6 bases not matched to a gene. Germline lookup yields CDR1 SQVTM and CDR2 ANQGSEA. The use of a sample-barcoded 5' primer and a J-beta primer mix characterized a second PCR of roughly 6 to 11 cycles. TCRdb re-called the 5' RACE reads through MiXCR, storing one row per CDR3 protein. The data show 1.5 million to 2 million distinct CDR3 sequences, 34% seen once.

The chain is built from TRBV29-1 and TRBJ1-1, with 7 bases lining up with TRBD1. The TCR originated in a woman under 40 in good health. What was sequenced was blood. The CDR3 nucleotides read TGCAGCGTGGGGGGGACAGTAACTGAAGCTTTCTTT. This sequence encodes CSVGGTVTEAFF.